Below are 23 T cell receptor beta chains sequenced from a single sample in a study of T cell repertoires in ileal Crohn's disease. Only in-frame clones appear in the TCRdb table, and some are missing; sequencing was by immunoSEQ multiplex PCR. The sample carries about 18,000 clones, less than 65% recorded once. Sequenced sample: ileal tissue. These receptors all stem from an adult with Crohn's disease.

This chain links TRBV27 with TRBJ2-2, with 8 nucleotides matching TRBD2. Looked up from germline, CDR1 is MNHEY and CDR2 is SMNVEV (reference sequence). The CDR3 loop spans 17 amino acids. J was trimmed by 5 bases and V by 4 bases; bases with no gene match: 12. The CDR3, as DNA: TGTGCCAGCAGTTCCCCCGAGATAGCGGGACGAACCGGGGAGCTGTTTTTT. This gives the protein CASSSPEIAGRTGELFF.

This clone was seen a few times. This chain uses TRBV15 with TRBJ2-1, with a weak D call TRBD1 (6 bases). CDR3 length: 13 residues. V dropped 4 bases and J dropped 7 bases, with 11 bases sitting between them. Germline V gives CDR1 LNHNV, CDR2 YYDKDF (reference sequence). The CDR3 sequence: CATSISGQNEQFF. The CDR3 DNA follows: TGTGCCACCAGCATCTCGGGACAAAATGAGCAGTTCTTC.

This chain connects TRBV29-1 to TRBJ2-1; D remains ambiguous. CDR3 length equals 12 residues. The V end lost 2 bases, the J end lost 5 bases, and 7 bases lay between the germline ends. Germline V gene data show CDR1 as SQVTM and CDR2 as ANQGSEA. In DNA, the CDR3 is TGCAGCGTTGAAAGAGGTAACAATGAGCAGTTCTTC. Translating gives CSVERGNNEQFF.

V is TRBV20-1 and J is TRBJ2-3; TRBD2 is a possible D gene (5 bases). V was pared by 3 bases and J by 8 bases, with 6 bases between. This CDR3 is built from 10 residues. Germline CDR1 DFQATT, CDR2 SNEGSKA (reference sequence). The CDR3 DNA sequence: TGCAGTGCTAGGGAGGCTACGCAGTATTTT. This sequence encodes CSAREATQYF.

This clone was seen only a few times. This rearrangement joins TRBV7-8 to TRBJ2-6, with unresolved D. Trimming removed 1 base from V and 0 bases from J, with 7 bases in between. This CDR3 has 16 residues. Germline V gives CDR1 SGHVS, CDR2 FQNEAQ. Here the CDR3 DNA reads TGTGCCAGCAGCTTAGGACCAGGCTCTGGGGCCAACGTCCTGACTTTC. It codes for CASSLGPGSGANVLTF.

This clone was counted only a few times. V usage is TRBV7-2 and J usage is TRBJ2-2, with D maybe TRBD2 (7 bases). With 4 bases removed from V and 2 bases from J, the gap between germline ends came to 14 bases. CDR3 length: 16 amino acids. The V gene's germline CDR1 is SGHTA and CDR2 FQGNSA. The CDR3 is CASSSASGGNTGELFF. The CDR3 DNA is TGTGCCAGCAGCTCCGCCTCGGGGGGCAACACCGGGGAGCTGTTTTTT.

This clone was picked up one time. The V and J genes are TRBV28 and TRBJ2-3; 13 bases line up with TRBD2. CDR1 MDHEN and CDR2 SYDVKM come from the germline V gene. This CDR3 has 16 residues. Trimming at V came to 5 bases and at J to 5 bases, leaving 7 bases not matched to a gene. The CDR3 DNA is TGTGCCAGCAGTCCCGGACTAGCGGGAGTCGGAGATACGCAGTATTTT. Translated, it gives CASSPGLAGVGDTQYF.

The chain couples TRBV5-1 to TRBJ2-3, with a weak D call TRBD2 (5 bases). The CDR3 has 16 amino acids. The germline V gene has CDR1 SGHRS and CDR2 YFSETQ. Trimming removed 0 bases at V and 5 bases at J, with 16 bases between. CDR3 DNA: TGCGCCAGCAGCTTGGGTGGCGGGTCTGGGAAAGATACGCAGTATTTT. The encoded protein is CASSLGGGSGKDTQYF. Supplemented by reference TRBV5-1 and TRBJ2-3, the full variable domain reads KAGVTQTPRYLIKTRGQQVTLSCSPISGHRSVSWYQQTPGQGLQFLFEYFSETQRNKGNFPGRFSGRQFSNSRSEMNVSTLELGDSALYLCASSLGGGSGKDTQYFGPGTRLTVL.

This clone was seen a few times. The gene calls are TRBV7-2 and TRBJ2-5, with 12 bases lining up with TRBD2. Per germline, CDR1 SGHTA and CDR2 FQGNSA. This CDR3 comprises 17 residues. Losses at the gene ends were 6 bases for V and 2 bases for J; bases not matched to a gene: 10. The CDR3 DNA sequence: TGTGCCAGCAGGCAGGGGCGGGGACTAGCGGGTCAAGAGACCCAGTACTTC. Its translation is CASRQGRGLAGQETQYF.

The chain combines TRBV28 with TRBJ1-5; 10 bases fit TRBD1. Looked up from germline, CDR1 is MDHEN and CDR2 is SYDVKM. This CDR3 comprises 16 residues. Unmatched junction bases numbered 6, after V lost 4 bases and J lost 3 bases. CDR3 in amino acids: CASSSPGQGLNQPQHF. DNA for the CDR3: TGTGCCAGCAGTTCGCCGGGACAGGGGCTCAATCAGCCCCAGCATTTT.

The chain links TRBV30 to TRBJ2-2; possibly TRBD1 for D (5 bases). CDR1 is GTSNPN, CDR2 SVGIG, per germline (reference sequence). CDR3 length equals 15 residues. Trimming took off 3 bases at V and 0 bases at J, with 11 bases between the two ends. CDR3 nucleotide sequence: TGTGCCTGGAGGAAGTGGGGCGCGAACACCGGGGAGCTGTTTTTT. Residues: CAWRKWGANTGELFF.

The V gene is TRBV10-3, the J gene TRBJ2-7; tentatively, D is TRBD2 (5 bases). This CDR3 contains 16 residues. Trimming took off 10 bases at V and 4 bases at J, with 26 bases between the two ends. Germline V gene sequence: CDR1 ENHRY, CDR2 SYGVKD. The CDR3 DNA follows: TGTGCCACCGGGCAGCCAGAGGGAAGGAGGAGTTACGAGCAGTACTTC. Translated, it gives CATGQPEGRRSYEQYF.

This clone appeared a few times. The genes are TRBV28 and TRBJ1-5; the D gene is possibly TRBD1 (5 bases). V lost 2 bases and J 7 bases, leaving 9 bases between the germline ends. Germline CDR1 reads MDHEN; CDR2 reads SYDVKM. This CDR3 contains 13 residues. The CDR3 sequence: CASSLQGGQPQHF. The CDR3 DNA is TGTGCCAGCAGTTTACAGGGAGGCCAGCCCCAGCATTTT.

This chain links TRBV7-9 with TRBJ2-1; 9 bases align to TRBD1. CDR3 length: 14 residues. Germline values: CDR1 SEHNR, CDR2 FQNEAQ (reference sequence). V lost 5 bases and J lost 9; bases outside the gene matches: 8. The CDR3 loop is CASSPRDRVSEQFF. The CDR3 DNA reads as TGTGCCAGCAGCCCCAGGGACAGGGTCAGTGAGCAGTTCTTC.

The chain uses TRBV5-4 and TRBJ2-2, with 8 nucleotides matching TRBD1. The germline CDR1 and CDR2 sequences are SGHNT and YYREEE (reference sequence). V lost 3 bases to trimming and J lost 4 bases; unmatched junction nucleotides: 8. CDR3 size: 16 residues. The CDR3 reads CASSSGQARSTGELFF. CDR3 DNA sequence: TGTGCCAGCAGCTCGGGACAGGCGCGGAGCACCGGGGAGCTGTTTTTT.

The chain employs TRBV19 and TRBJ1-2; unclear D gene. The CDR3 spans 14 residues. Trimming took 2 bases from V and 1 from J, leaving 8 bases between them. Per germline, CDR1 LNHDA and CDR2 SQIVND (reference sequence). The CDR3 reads CASSIMVGNYGYTF. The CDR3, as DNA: TGTGCCAGTAGTATAATGGTCGGTAACTATGGCTACACCTTC.

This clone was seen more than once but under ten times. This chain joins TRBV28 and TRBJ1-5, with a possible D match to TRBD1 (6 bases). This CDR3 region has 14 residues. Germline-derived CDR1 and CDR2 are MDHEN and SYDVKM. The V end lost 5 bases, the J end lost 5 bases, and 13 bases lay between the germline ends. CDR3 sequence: CASSQTGGHQPQHF. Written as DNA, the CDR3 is TGTGCCAGCAGTCAGACAGGAGGACATCAGCCCCAGCATTTT.

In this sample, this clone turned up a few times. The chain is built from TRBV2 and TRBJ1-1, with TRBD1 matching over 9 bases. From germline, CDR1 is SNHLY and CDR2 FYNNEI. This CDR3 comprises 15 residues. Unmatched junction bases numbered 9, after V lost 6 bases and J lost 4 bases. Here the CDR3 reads CASRLTGGVSTEAFF. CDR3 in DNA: TGTGCCAGCAGACTTACAGGGGGCGTGAGCACTGAAGCTTTCTTT.

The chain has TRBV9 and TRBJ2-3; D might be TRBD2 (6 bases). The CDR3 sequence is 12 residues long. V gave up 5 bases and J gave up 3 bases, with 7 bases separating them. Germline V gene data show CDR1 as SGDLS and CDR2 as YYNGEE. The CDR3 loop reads CASRGGTDTQYF. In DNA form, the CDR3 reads TGTGCCAGCAGGGGAGGAACAGATACGCAGTATTTT.

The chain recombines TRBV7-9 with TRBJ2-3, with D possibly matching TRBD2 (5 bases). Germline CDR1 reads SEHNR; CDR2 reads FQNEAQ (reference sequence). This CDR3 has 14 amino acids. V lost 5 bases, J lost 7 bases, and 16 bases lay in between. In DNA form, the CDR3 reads TGTGCCAGCAGCGTCGCGGGTTCCGCGAATACGCAGTATTTT. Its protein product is CASSVAGSANTQYF. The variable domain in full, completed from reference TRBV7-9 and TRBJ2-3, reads DTGVSQNPRHKITKRGQNVTFRCDPISEHNRLYWYRQTLGQGPEFLTYFQNEAQLEKSRLLSDRFSAERPKGSFSTLEIQRTEQGDSAMYLCASSVAGSANTQYFGPGTRLTVL.

The CDR3 spells CATGRDRPYEQYF. CDR3 in DNA: TGTGCCACCGGAAGGGACAGGCCCTACGAGCAGTACTTC. The chain recombines TRBV27 with TRBJ2-7; 8 bases match TRBD1. The trim removed 10 bases at V and 2 bases at J, leaving 7 bases unmatched. In germline, CDR1 is MNHEY, CDR2 SMNVEV (reference sequence). This CDR3 is built from 13 residues.

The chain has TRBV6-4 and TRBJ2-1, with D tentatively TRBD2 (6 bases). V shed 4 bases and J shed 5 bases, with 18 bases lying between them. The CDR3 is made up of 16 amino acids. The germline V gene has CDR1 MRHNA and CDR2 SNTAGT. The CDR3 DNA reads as TGTGCCAGCAGTGCCGCGGCACTAGCTAATAACAATGAGCAGTTCTTC. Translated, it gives CASSAAALANNNEQFF.

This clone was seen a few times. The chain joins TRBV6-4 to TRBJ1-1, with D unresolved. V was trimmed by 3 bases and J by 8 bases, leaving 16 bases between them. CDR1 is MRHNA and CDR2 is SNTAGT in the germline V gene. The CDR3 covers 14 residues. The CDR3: CASSESLSAGEAFF. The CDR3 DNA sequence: TGTGCCAGCAGTGAGTCGTTATCGGCGGGGGAAGCTTTCTTT.